The 26 T cell receptor beta chains below all came from one sample that was sequenced in a study of cytomegalovirus exposure and HLA in healthy donors. PCR employed 60 Vbeta and 13 Jbeta primers. The data were produced by immunoSEQ multiplex PCR, yet TCRdb's version contains in-frame clones alone and is incomplete. The sample shows some 70,000 clones, 55% to 75% of them seen only once. Sequences were obtained from PBMCs. The receptors originated from a woman younger than 45 in good health and CMV-seronegative.

In this sample, this clone turned up a few times. The chain is built from TRBV12-5 and TRBJ2-2, with D possibly being TRBD2 (7 bases). The CDR3 runs 16 residues. Germline lookup yields CDR1 LGHNT and CDR2 FRNRAP. Trimming shortened V by 1 base and J by 3 bases, and 12 bases separated the two germline ends. This chain's CDR3 is CASGLARGGDTGELFF. The DNA for the CDR3 is TGTGCTAGTGGTTTGGCTAGGGGGGGGGACACCGGGGAGCTGTTTTTT.

The chain combines TRBV28 with TRBJ1-5; 8 bases are a match to TRBD1. J was trimmed by 3 bases and V by 6 bases; bases with no gene match: 7. The CDR3 extends over 15 amino acids. Germline V gene lookup returns CDR1 MDHEN and CDR2 SYDVKM. The CDR3 here is CASRKTGEHNQPQHF. DNA for the CDR3: TGTGCCAGCAGGAAGACAGGGGAGCACAATCAGCCCCAGCATTTT.

Regarding this clone: The same CDR3 also results from other DNA sequences found in this sample. The rearrangement uses TRBV5-1 and TRBJ1-2, with D possibly matching TRBD1 (6 bases). Deletions cut 1 base from V and 7 bases from J, with 26 bases between. CDR3 length: 18 amino acids. The germline CDR1 and CDR2 sequences are SGHRS and YFSETQ. CDR3 in DNA: TGCGCCAGCAGCTTGAGAGGGACAACCCACCTTTCAAATATTGGCTACACCTTC. It codes for CASSLRGTTHLSNIGYTF.

This chain uses TRBV28 with TRBJ1-4; 12 bases map to TRBD1. The CDR3 extends over 15 amino acids. Germline V lookup: CDR1 MDHEN, CDR2 SYDVKM. With 5 bases clipped from V and 11 bases from J, the junction kept 9 bases outside the gene matches. The CDR3: CASSTTGTGGEKLFF. Here the CDR3 DNA reads TGTGCCAGCAGTACAACCGGGACAGGGGGCGAGAAACTGTTTTTT.

V and J are TRBV9 and TRBJ1-2; D unclear. With 3 bases removed from V and 8 bases from J, the gap between germline ends came to 11 bases. CDR1 SGDLS and CDR2 YYNGEE come from the germline V gene. The CDR3 loop spans 12 amino acids. This chain's CDR3 is CASSAPGGGYTF. As DNA, the CDR3 is TGTGCCAGCAGCGCCCCGGGTGGCGGCTACACCTTC.

This sequence joins TRBV7-9 and TRBJ2-5; D possibly corresponds to TRBD2 (5 bases). The CDR3 spans 15 residues. Germline lookup yields CDR1 SEHNR and CDR2 FQNEAQ (reference sequence). V was trimmed by 5 bases and J by 1 base, leaving 14 bases between them. The CDR3 protein is CASSPPWSGQETQYF. CDR3 DNA: TGTGCCAGCAGCCCCCCATGGAGCGGCCAAGAGACCCAGTACTTC.

The chain has TRBV7-2 and TRBJ1-5, with TRBD1 matching 8 bases. J was trimmed by 6 bases and V by 5 bases; bases with no gene match: 9. This CDR3 spans 15 amino acids. The V gene's germline CDR1 is SGHTA and CDR2 FQGNSA. The CDR3 coding sequence is TGTGCCAGCAGCCCACCGGACAGGGTAGGTCAGCCCCAGCATTTT. It is translated as CASSPPDRVGQPQHF.

This clone was observed a handful of times. This chain joins TRBV11-2 and TRBJ1-1, with 7 bases lining up with TRBD1. V shed 2 bases and J 5 bases; nucleotides not matched to a gene: 2. This CDR3 has 13 residues. The germline V gene encodes CDR1 SGHAT and CDR2 FQNNGV. The CDR3 DNA sequence: TGTGCCAGCAGCTTATCAGGGGGGACTGAAGCTTTCTTT. It translates to CASSLSGGTEAFF.

CDR3 sequence: CASSSSPGGYEQYF. The CDR3 nucleotides read TGTGCCAGCAGCTCCAGCCCGGGAGGCTACGAGCAGTACTTC. The chain couples TRBV7-2 to TRBJ2-7; 7 bases are shared with TRBD2. There are 14 residues in the CDR3. Germline CDR1 and CDR2: SGHTA and FQGNSA. V shed 4 bases, J shed 3 bases, and the junction held 6 bases outside the gene matches.

The chain has TRBV7-2 and TRBJ1-1; the D is unclear. Trimming shortened V by 5 bases and J by 1 base, and 17 bases separated the two germline ends. Germline-derived CDR1 and CDR2 are SGHTA and FQGNSA. The CDR3 consists of 16 residues. The CDR3 sequence is CASSPQRGTENTEAFF. The CDR3 bases are TGTGCCAGCAGCCCCCAACGGGGAACCGAGAACACTGAAGCTTTCTTT.

The CDR3 loop reads CASRLAGEETQYF. In nucleotides, the CDR3 is TGTGCCAGCAGATTAGCGGGGGAAGAGACCCAGTACTTC. The chain recombines TRBV27 with TRBJ2-5; 9 nucleotides agree with TRBD2. With V trimmed by 6 bases and J by 3 bases, 2 bases remained unmatched. The CDR3 covers 13 residues. Looked up from germline, CDR1 is MNHEY and CDR2 is SMNVEV (reference sequence).

The table lists this clone with a few counts. The gene calls are TRBV14 and TRBJ1-1, with TRBD1 matching 7 bases. CDR1 and CDR2 (germline): SGHDN, FVKESK. This CDR3 has 16 amino acids. Germline trimming cut 4 bases from V and 4 bases from J; bases unmatched to any gene: 12. The CDR3 spells CASSRSSGGSGTEAFF. DNA for the CDR3: TGTGCCAGCAGCCGGTCATCAGGGGGGTCGGGCACTGAAGCTTTCTTT.

The chain recombines TRBV25-1 with TRBJ1-4, with D uncertain. Trimming pared 3 bases from V and 5 bases from J, leaving 13 bases between. Germline V gene sequence: CDR1 MGHDK, CDR2 SYGVNS. This CDR3 comprises 15 residues. As DNA, the CDR3 is TGTGCCAGCAGTGATGTCCGCAGTCTCAATGAAAAACTGTTTTTT. Encoded protein: CASSDVRSLNEKLFF.

This clone was counted a single time. The V gene is TRBV19, the J gene TRBJ2-7; 7 bases are a match to TRBD1. Germline-derived CDR1 and CDR2 are LNHDA and SQIVND (reference sequence). The length of the CDR3 is 14 residues. V shed 6 bases, J shed 4 bases, and the junction held 9 bases outside the gene matches. The CDR3 nucleotides are TGTGCCAGTAGCACGCCAGGGGGATCGTACGAGCAGTACTTC. It translates to CASSTPGGSYEQYF.

This clone was detected only a few times. The chain combines TRBV6-4 with TRBJ2-1; TRBD2 agrees at 13 bases. CDR3 length equals 16 residues. The ends lost 3 bases at V and 8 bases at J; junction bases unmatched: 7. Germline V gene sequence: CDR1 MRHNA, CDR2 SNTAGT. CDR3 nucleotide sequence: TGTGCCAGCAGTGAAACTAGCGGGGGGGCCTCGGATGAGCAGTTCTTC. Protein sequence: CASSETSGGASDEQFF.

V gene TRBV4-1 combines with J gene TRBJ2-1, with D hard to call. The CDR3 extends over 14 amino acids. CDR1 is MGHRA and CDR2 is YSYEKL in the germline V gene. The ends were cut back, 4 bases at V and 7 bases at J, with 14 bases in the middle. CDR3 protein: CASSPLLSKNEQFF. CDR3 sequence (DNA): TGCGCCAGCAGCCCTCTTCTAAGTAAAAATGAGCAGTTCTTC.

This clone was recorded once. The chain combines TRBV21-1 with TRBJ1-2; the table's D call of TRBD1 was not tested on the DNA. TRBV21-1 constitutes a pseudogene. This CDR3 has 19 amino acids. CDR3 sequence (DNA): TGTGCCACTCTACATAAACAGGGGGACAGGGTTATTCTCCGGTATGGCTACACCTTC. It specifies CATLHKQGDRVILRYGYTF.

V gene TRBV6-1 combines with J gene TRBJ2-5; perhaps TRBD2 as D (5 bases). Deletions cut 8 bases from V and 2 bases from J, with 12 bases between. Germline CDR1 MNHNS, CDR2 SASEGT. The CDR3 totals 13 residues. CDR3 nucleotides: TGTGCCAGCGCCGGGGTCACGCAAGAGACCCAGTACTTC. Translating gives CASAGVTQETQYF.

V gene TRBV25-1 combines with J gene TRBJ1-6, with 7 bases lining up with TRBD1. The CDR3 has 14 residues. V lost 4 bases, J lost 7 bases, and 4 bases stayed unmatched. Looked up from germline, CDR1 is MGHDK and CDR2 is SYGVNS. CDR3 region: CASSAAGGNSPLHF. The CDR3 DNA reads as TGTGCCAGCAGTGCCGCAGGGGGGAATTCACCCCTCCACTTT. Variable domain in full (rest from reference TRBV25-1 and TRBJ1-6): EADIYQTPRYLVIGTGKKITLECSQTMGHDKMYWYQQDPGMELHLIHYSYGVNSTEKGDLSSESTVSRIRTEHFPLTLESARPSHTSQYLCASSAAGGNSPLHFGNGTRLTVT.

This chain links TRBV9 with TRBJ1-5; 10 bases are a match to TRBD1. CDR1 SGDLS and CDR2 YYNGEE come from the germline V gene. This CDR3 comprises 14 residues. Unmatched junction bases numbered 2, after V lost 3 bases and J lost 5 bases. The CDR3 coding sequence is TGTGCCAGCAGCGCGGGACAGGGGTATCAGCCCCAGCATTTT. Encoded protein: CASSAGQGYQPQHF.

The chain couples TRBV28 to TRBJ1-1, with 7 positions matching TRBD1. This CDR3 region has 14 residues. The V segment lost 3 bases and the J segment 6 bases; nucleotides outside the gene matches: 7. Germline CDR1 reads MDHEN; CDR2 reads SYDVKM. For the CDR3, the DNA is TGTGCCAGCAGTTTTATAACAGGGGCTTCTGAAGCTTTCTTT. It specifies CASSFITGASEAFF.

V usage is TRBV10-3 and J usage is TRBJ2-1, with D perhaps matching TRBD2 (7 bases). Trimming pared 4 bases from V and 5 bases from J, leaving 21 bases between. Germline CDR1 ENHRY, CDR2 SYGVKD. The CDR3 is made up of 17 amino acids. CDR3 in DNA: TGTGCCATCAGTGTTGTATTGAGGGGGGGGGAGAACAATGAGCAGTTCTTC. It yields the protein CAISVVLRGGENNEQFF.

The chain combines TRBV7-9 with TRBJ1-6; 7 positions agree with TRBD1. The ends lost 5 bases at V and 10 bases at J; junction bases unmatched: 5. Germline-derived CDR1 and CDR2 are SEHNR and FQNEAQ (reference sequence). The CDR3 has 13 amino acids. The CDR3 reads CASSPTGDSPLHF. The CDR3 DNA is TGTGCCAGCAGCCCTACAGGGGACTCACCCCTCCACTTT.

This clone was seen only once. The chain links TRBV7-8 to TRBJ2-7; 12 bases line up with TRBD2. Germline lookup yields CDR1 SGHVS and CDR2 FQNEAQ. This CDR3 is 17 amino acids long. Germline trimming cut 1 base from V and 1 base from J; bases unmatched to any gene: 5. The CDR3 region is CASSLDRLAGASYEQYF. CDR3 nucleotides: TGTGCCAGCAGCTTAGATCGACTAGCGGGGGCGTCCTACGAGCAGTACTTC.

The chain has TRBV18 and TRBJ1-5, with D perhaps TRBD1 (6 bases). Germline V gene sequence: CDR1 KGHSH, CDR2 LQKENI. V lost 2 bases and J lost 4, with 9 bases in between. The CDR3 has 14 amino acids. The CDR3 DNA is TGTGCCAGCTCACCAGGGGGCGAAAATCAGCCCCAGCATTTT. It codes for CASSPGGENQPQHF.

V and J are TRBV27 and TRBJ2-2; 9 bases agree with TRBD2. This CDR3 contains 15 residues. CDR1 is MNHEY, CDR2 SMNVEV, per germline (reference sequence). Germline trimming cut 7 bases from V and 4 bases from J; bases unmatched to any gene: 7. CDR3 bases: TGTGCCAGCACCATGCGGGGGGGCCGCACCGGGGAGCTGTTTTTT. It specifies CASTMRGGRTGELFF.